The entry below describes one TCR beta chain. Its antigen is still unknown. The CDR3 has 16 amino acids. Trimming took 1 base from V and 4 from J; bases not matched to a gene: 5. Germline CDR1 is LGHNA and CDR2 is YSLEER. Primers included in the PCR were 60 Vbeta and 13 Jbeta primers. Repertoires were generated with immunoSEQ multiplex PCR, while TCRdb's copy carries only in-frame clones and drops some. This table has 75,000 to 100,000 clones, just over 75% appearing once. The entry originates in a study of cytomegalovirus exposure and HLA in healthy donors. About the study: As released early, the data held roughly 85 million unique TCRs from HLA-typed donors. Study-wide points: Within an earlier analysis, most TCR beta V segments proved productive either about 87% or about 30% of the time.

The rearrangement joins TRBV4-3 to TRBJ2-3; 10 nucleotides agree with TRBD2. This TCR was recovered from a man younger than 40 in good health and CMV-seronegative. Sequencing was performed on PBMCs. CDR3 bases: TGCGCCAGCAGCCAAGGGCTAGCGGGGGTTTCAGATACGCAGTATTTT. As protein: CASSQGLAGVSDTQYF.